A single sample is the source of the 24 T cell receptor beta chains below, sequenced in a study of blood T cell repertoires in COVID-19. The data were produced by immunoSEQ multiplex PCR, yet TCRdb's version contains in-frame clones alone and is incomplete. Of around 180,000 clones in the sample, roughly 80% were seen once. Specimen: peripheral blood. Receptor source: a human donor in a cohort sampled during active COVID-19.

This clone was counted between two and nine times. This rearrangement joins TRBV3-1 (or the pseudogene TRBV3-2) to TRBJ1-2, with TRBD1 identical over 8 bases. The germline V gene has CDR1 LGHDT and CDR2 YNNKEL (reference sequence). The V gene end was trimmed by 1 base and the J gene end by 7 bases; junction bases not matched to a gene: 8. The CDR3 runs 15 residues. The CDR3 nucleotides read TGTGCCAGCAGCCAAGGCCGGACAGGGTATTCTGGCTACACCTTC. Translating gives CASSQGRTGYSGYTF.

This chain joins TRBV11-2 and TRBJ2-1, with 7 bases that match TRBD2. Germline values: CDR1 SGHAT, CDR2 FQNNGV. Germline trimming cut 8 bases from V and 4 bases from J; bases unmatched to any gene: 8. The CDR3 sequence is 14 residues long. CDR3: CASQGGERYNEQFF. CDR3 sequence (DNA): TGTGCCAGCCAGGGAGGGGAGAGATACAATGAGCAGTTCTTC.

The rearrangement joins TRBV5-1 to TRBJ2-3; TRBD2 might be the D (5 bases). This CDR3 is 15 amino acids long. V lost 0 bases, J lost 0 bases, and 8 bases lay in between. Germline CDR1 and CDR2: SGHRS and YFSETQ. The CDR3 region is CASSLGGASTDTQYF. Written as DNA, the CDR3 is TGCGCCAGCAGCTTGGGGGGAGCAAGCACAGATACGCAGTATTTT.

The chain employs TRBV3-1 (or the pseudogene TRBV3-2) and TRBJ2-7; D not resolved. This CDR3 comprises 14 residues. The germline V and J ends were trimmed by 4 bases and 2 bases, with 12 bases remaining between them. Looked up from germline, CDR1 is LGHDT and CDR2 is YNNKEL (reference sequence). The CDR3 loop reads CASSPDGQAYEQYF. CDR3 in DNA: TGTGCCAGCAGCCCCGATGGGCAGGCCTACGAGCAGTACTTC.

The chain carries TRBV6-5 and TRBJ1-2; 7 bases line up with TRBD1. Unmatched junction bases numbered 12, after V lost 7 bases and J lost 4 bases. The CDR3 length is 15 residues. CDR1 and CDR2 from the germline V gene are MNHEY and SVGAGI. The CDR3 loop is CASTLDRANFYGYTF. Written as DNA, the CDR3 is TGTGCCAGCACATTAGACAGGGCCAACTTCTATGGCTACACCTTC.

The rearrangement links TRBV15 to TRBJ2-7; possible D gene TRBD1, 5 bases. This CDR3 is built from 13 residues. Germline CDR1 is LNHNV and CDR2 is YYDKDF (reference sequence). Trimming removed 0 bases from V and 2 bases from J, with 5 bases in between. The CDR3 region has the DNA TGTGCCACCAGCAGAGAACAGGCCTACGAGCAGTACTTC. Translation gives CATSREQAYEQYF.

The chain uses TRBV19 and TRBJ2-7; 7 bases are shared with TRBD2. Unmatched junction bases numbered 5, after V lost 2 bases and J lost 1 base. From germline, CDR1 is LNHDA and CDR2 SQIVND (reference sequence). CDR3 length: 15 residues. This CDR3 reads CASSIRGRGSYEQYF. In nucleotides, the CDR3 is TGTGCCAGTAGTATACGGGGGAGGGGATCCTACGAGCAGTACTTC. Full variable domain (missing parts from reference TRBV19 and TRBJ2-7): DGGITQSPKYLFRKEGQNVTLSCEQNLNHDAMYWYRQDPGQGLRLIYYSQIVNDFQKGDIAEGYSVSREKKESFPLTVTSAQKNPTAFYLCASSIRGRGSYEQYFGPGTRLTVT.

The genes are TRBV5-6 and TRBJ2-7; a weak D match, TRBD1 (5 bases). CDR3 length equals 13 residues. Trimming removed 1 base from V and 7 bases from J, with 12 bases in between. Germline V CDR1 and CDR2: SGHDT, YYEEEE. CDR3 nucleotides: TGTGCCAGCAGCTTGTCAGGGTTTTTTGAGCAGTACTTC. Translated: CASSLSGFFEQYF. Full variable domain (remainder filled in from reference TRBV5-6 and TRBJ2-7): DAGVTQSPTHLIKTRGQQVTLRCSPKSGHDTVSWYQQALGQGPQFIFQYYEEEERQRGNFPDRFSGHQFPNYSSELNVNALLLGDSALYLCASSLSGFFEQYFGPGTRLTVT.

The rearrangement links TRBV19 to TRBJ1-5; TRBD1 might be the D (6 bases). Germline V CDR1 and CDR2: LNHDA, SQIVND (reference sequence). This CDR3 has 15 residues. V gave up 4 bases and J gave up 0 bases, with 10 bases separating them. CDR3 amino acids: CASSTQGLSNQPQHF. CDR3 sequence (DNA): TGTGCCAGTAGTACCCAGGGGCTTAGCAATCAGCCCCAGCATTTT.

This rearrangement joins TRBV9 to TRBJ1-3; D ambiguous. The CDR3 runs 13 residues. Germline lookup yields CDR1 SGDLS and CDR2 YYNGEE. The ends were cut back, 5 bases at V and 3 bases at J, with 9 bases in the middle. The CDR3 region has the DNA TGTGCCAGCAGTGGGCCGATTGGAAACACCATATATTTT. Translated: CASSGPIGNTIYF. Looking up the rest from reference TRBV9 and TRBJ1-3 gives the full variable domain: DSGVTQTPKHLITATGQRVTLRCSPRSGDLSVYWYQQSLDQGLQFLIQYYNGEERAKGNILERFSAQQFPDLHSELNLSSLELGDSALYFCASSGPIGNTIYFGEGSWLTVV.

The chain employs TRBV28 and TRBJ1-1; TRBD1 aligns across 7 bases. The CDR3 has 14 residues. With 5 bases clipped from V and 1 base from J, the junction kept 4 bases outside the gene matches. Germline V gene sequence: CDR1 MDHEN, CDR2 SYDVKM. This CDR3 is CASSMGQRNTEAFF. In nucleotides, the CDR3 is TGTGCCAGCAGTATGGGACAGAGGAACACTGAAGCTTTCTTT.

This clone occurred once. V is TRBV3-1 (or the pseudogene TRBV3-2) and J is TRBJ1-4, with 10 bases aligning to TRBD1. The ends lost 1 base at V and 7 bases at J; junction bases unmatched: 9. Germline CDR1 is LGHDT and CDR2 is YNNKEL (reference sequence). This CDR3 contains 17 residues. The CDR3 reads CASSQVWGQGFGEKLFF. Here the CDR3 DNA reads TGTGCCAGCAGCCAAGTATGGGGACAGGGGTTTGGTGAAAAACTGTTTTTT.

The chain recombines TRBV5-4 with TRBJ2-1; 9 bases match TRBD2. Germline lookup yields CDR1 SGHNT and CDR2 YYREEE (reference sequence). J gave up 6 bases and V 5 bases, and 12 bases lay outside the gene matches. The CDR3 is 16 residues long. The CDR3 here is CASSTRASGDPNEQFF. The CDR3 DNA reads as TGTGCCAGCAGTACGCGGGCTAGCGGGGACCCCAATGAGCAGTTCTTC.

The chain employs TRBV2 and TRBJ1-5, with TRBD1 identical over 9 bases. The CDR3 has 20 amino acids. V trimming: 0 bases; J trimming: 1 base; junction bases outside the gene matches: 13. CDR1 SNHLY and CDR2 FYNNEI come from the germline V gene. CDR3 region: CASSEAPTGGGSWSNQPQHF. Here the CDR3 DNA reads TGTGCCAGCAGTGAAGCCCCGACAGGGGGGGGTTCTTGGAGCAATCAGCCCCAGCATTTT.

The chain is built from TRBV7-2 and TRBJ2-3; TRBD2 might be the D (6 bases). The CDR3 extends over 15 amino acids. Trimming took off 4 bases at V and 6 bases at J, with 17 bases between the two ends. The germline V gene has CDR1 SGHTA and CDR2 FQGNSA. The CDR3: CASSWRRARGDTQYF. Written as DNA, the CDR3 is TGTGCCAGCAGCTGGCGGAGGGCCCGTGGGGATACGCAGTATTTT. Full variable domain (remainder filled in from reference TRBV7-2 and TRBJ2-3): GAGVSQSPSNKVTEKGKDVELRCDPISGHTALYWYRQSLGQGLEFLIYFQGNSAPDKSGLPSDRFSAERTGGSVSTLTIQRTQQEDSAVYLCASSWRRARGDTQYFGPGTRLTVL.

The sample holds a few counts of this clone. The chain has TRBV30 and TRBJ1-2; D gene ambiguous. Germline loops: CDR1 GTSNPN, CDR2 SVGIG (reference sequence). The CDR3 consists of 14 residues. Between the trimmed V and J ends, which lost 1 base and 0 bases, there was a span of 9 bases. The CDR3 DNA follows: TGTGCCTGGAGTGCGACGGAGTCTAACTATGGCTACACCTTC. It codes for CAWSATESNYGYTF.

The chain recombines TRBV5-4 with TRBJ1-6, with D possibly matching TRBD1 (6 bases). The V gene's germline CDR1 is SGHNT and CDR2 YYREEE (reference sequence). The CDR3 is 16 residues long. Trimming took 5 bases from V and 7 from J, leaving 19 bases between them. The CDR3 sequence is CASSSLGLTGNSPLHF. The CDR3 region has the DNA TGTGCCAGCAGTTCCTTGGGGTTAACAGGGAATTCACCCCTCCACTTT.

This clone was seen a single time. The chain combines TRBV6-5 with TRBJ2-7; TRBD1 matches at 8 bases. In germline, CDR1 is MNHEY, CDR2 SVGAGI. The trim removed 6 bases at V and 5 bases at J, leaving 9 bases unmatched. The CDR3 is 14 residues long. In DNA form, the CDR3 reads TGTGCCAGCAGGGATTCGGACAGGGACGACGAGCAGTACTTC. This codes for CASRDSDRDDEQYF.

The chain carries TRBV2 and TRBJ1-5; no clear D. The CDR3 extends over 15 amino acids. Germline V CDR1 and CDR2: SNHLY, FYNNEI. Trimming removed 4 bases from V and 2 bases from J, with 12 bases in between. In DNA, the CDR3 is TGTGCCAGCAGTGTGGGCAGGTCTGGCAATCAGCCCCAGCATTTT. It is translated as CASSVGRSGNQPQHF.

The chain couples TRBV5-4 to TRBJ2-2; unclear D gene. The CDR3 extends over 14 amino acids. Germline assignment: CDR1 SGHNT and CDR2 YYREEE (reference sequence). V was trimmed by 5 bases and J by 7 bases, leaving 15 bases between them. The CDR3 here is CASSLDLSVGELFF. The CDR3 DNA follows: TGTGCCAGCAGTCTAGACCTTAGTGTCGGGGAGCTGTTTTTT.

The chain employs TRBV5-1 and TRBJ2-3, with TRBD1 identical over 8 bases. Losses at the gene ends were 3 bases for V and 1 base for J; bases not matched to a gene: 4. CDR1 is SGHRS and CDR2 is YFSETQ in the germline V gene. This CDR3 spans 15 amino acids. CDR3: CASSSTGDRTDTQYF. The CDR3 DNA is TGCGCCAGCAGCTCGACAGGGGATCGCACAGATACGCAGTATTTT.

The CDR3: CASSLHPLQGQYF. The CDR3 bases are TGTGCCAGCAGCTTACACCCCTTACAGGGGCAGTACTTC. V is TRBV11-2 and J is TRBJ2-7, with a possible D match to TRBD1 (6 bases). The V gene lost 2 bases and the J gene lost 9 bases, with 14 bases spanning the gap. The CDR3 runs 13 residues. CDR1 SGHAT and CDR2 FQNNGV come from the germline V gene. Full variable domain (missing parts from reference TRBV11-2 and TRBJ2-7): EAGVAQSPRYKIIEKRQSVAFWCNPISGHATLYWYQQILGQGPKLLIQFQNNGVVDDSQLPKDRFSAERLKGVDSTLKIQPAKLEDSAVYLCASSLHPLQGQYFGPGTRLTVT.

The V call is TRBV21-1, the J call TRBJ2-1; the table names TRBD2, a call not compared with the DNA. TRBV21-1 is an annotated pseudogene. The CDR3 extends over 17 amino acids. The CDR3 nucleotides are TGTGCCAGCAGCGCGACTAGCGGGGGGCTAACCTACAATGAGCAGTTCTTC. It yields the protein CASSATSGGLTYNEQFF.

In this sample, this clone turned up once. This chain connects TRBV5-1 to TRBJ2-6, with D perhaps TRBD2 (6 bases). The germline V gene encodes CDR1 SGHRS and CDR2 YFSETQ. The CDR3 loop spans 17 amino acids. V was cut by 3 bases and J by 2 bases, with 15 bases left in between. The CDR3 protein is CASSSPEEGPGANVLTF. The CDR3 bases are TGCGCCAGCAGCTCCCCCGAGGAGGGGCCTGGGGCCAACGTCCTGACTTTC.